This T cell receptor beta chain comes out of a study of shared clonotypes between healthy human individuals. Produced via immunoSEQ multiplex PCR; TCRdb's table is partial and in-frame only. The sample yields around 2.5 million clones, under 95% seen once. The TCR originated in a young man in good health. Some clones in this sample may be carry-over from other donors' samples. Sequencing used naive CD4+ T cells from PBMCs. The subset here: CD45RA+ positively selected.

This chain's CDR3 is CASGYPGGTGELFF. In nucleotides, the CDR3 is TGTGCCAGCGGCTACCCGGGGGGGACCGGGGAGCTGTTTTTT. V is TRBV27 and J is TRBJ2-2, with 8 bases aligning to TRBD2. Germline trimming cut 8 bases from V and 5 bases from J; bases unmatched to any gene: 7. The CDR3 runs to 14 residues. Germline V gives CDR1 MNHEY, CDR2 SMNVEV (reference sequence).